The 29 T cell receptor beta chains in this list originate from one sample, sequenced in a study of blood T cell repertoires in COVID-19. Produced via immunoSEQ multiplex PCR; TCRdb's table is partial and in-frame only. The table lists approximately 360,000 clones, roughly 90% of them singletons. Sequenced: peripheral blood. The receptor set was obtained from a man in his forties with acute or convalescent COVID-19.

The rearrangement uses TRBV7-9 and TRBJ1-2; TRBD1 aligns across 10 bases. CDR1 and CDR2 from the germline V gene are SEHNR and FQNEAQ (reference sequence). J lost 6 bases, V lost 6 bases, and 13 bases had no gene match. The CDR3 has 16 amino acids. CDR3 DNA: TGTGCCAGCAGAACCCCTGGACAGGGGGAATTTGATGGCTACACCTTC. This encodes CASRTPGQGEFDGYTF.

The chain employs TRBV11-2 and TRBJ2-7; D uncertain. V lost 1 base and J lost 3, with 4 bases in between. Germline V gene data show CDR1 as SGHAT and CDR2 as FQNNGV. This CDR3 has 12 amino acids. For the CDR3, the DNA is TGTGCCAGCAGCTTAGCAGTCTACGAGCAGTACTTC. Translated, it gives CASSLAVYEQYF.

This clone was detected only a few times. The rearrangement uses TRBV15 and TRBJ1-5, with TRBD1 as a possible D gene (6 bases). V lost 0 bases to trimming and J lost 8 bases, with 11 bases between them. Germline CDR1 reads LNHNV; CDR2 reads YYDKDF (reference sequence). The CDR3 spans 14 residues. This CDR3 reads CATSRDTGLEPQHF. The CDR3 region has the DNA TGTGCCACCAGCAGAGATACAGGGTTGGAGCCCCAGCATTTT.

The genes are TRBV9 and TRBJ1-6, with no clear D. The V gene's germline CDR1 is SGDLS and CDR2 YYNGEE. Trimming pared 4 bases from V and 7 bases from J, leaving 12 bases between. This CDR3 is built from 14 residues. The CDR3 reads CASSTDARNSPLHF. For the CDR3, the DNA is TGTGCCAGCAGCACAGACGCCAGGAATTCACCCCTCCACTTT.

The chain joins TRBV7-2 to TRBJ2-3; 12 bases are shared with TRBD2. The germline V gene encodes CDR1 SGHTA and CDR2 FQGNSA. Trimming removed 0 bases from V and 0 bases from J; junction bases left unmatched: 1. The CDR3 sequence is 17 residues long. CDR3 protein: CASSLAGTSGSTDTQYF. The CDR3 region has the DNA TGTGCCAGCAGCTTAGCGGGGACTAGCGGGAGCACAGATACGCAGTATTTT. The whole variable domain, filled in from reference TRBV7-2 and TRBJ2-3, reads GAGVSQSPSNKVTEKGKDVELRCDPISGHTALYWYRQSLGQGLEFLIYFQGNSAPDKSGLPSDRFSAERTGGSVSTLTIQRTQQEDSAVYLCASSLAGTSGSTDTQYFGPGTRLTVL.

The chain joins TRBV24-1 to TRBJ2-1; D is ambiguous. This CDR3 is 15 amino acids long. Germline V lookup: CDR1 KGHDR, CDR2 SFDVKD. Trimming pared 3 bases from V and 4 bases from J, leaving 12 bases between. The CDR3 is CATSDTVYPYNEQFF. CDR3 nucleotides: TGTGCCACCAGTGATACAGTCTACCCTTACAATGAGCAGTTCTTC.

The J gene is TRBJ2-1, the V gene TRBV7-9, with TRBD2 identical over 12 bases. CDR1 and CDR2 from the germline V gene are SEHNR and FQNEAQ (reference sequence). The CDR3 has 15 amino acids. Trimming cost V 5 bases and J 8 bases; bases outside gene matches: 7. In DNA, the CDR3 is TGTGCCAGCAGCCCCACTAGCGGGGGGATCTATGAGCAGTTCTTC. Amino acids: CASSPTSGGIYEQFF.

The V call is TRBV5-1, the J call TRBJ2-1; D unresolved. Germline assignment: CDR1 SGHRS and CDR2 YFSETQ. V lost 1 base to trimming and J lost 0 bases, with 5 bases between them. This CDR3 contains 14 residues. CDR3: CASSLTSSYNEQFF. For the CDR3, the DNA is TGCGCCAGCAGCTTGACAAGCTCCTACAATGAGCAGTTCTTC. The entire variable domain, with the rest obtained from reference TRBV5-1 and TRBJ2-1, is as follows: KAGVTQTPRYLIKTRGQQVTLSCSPISGHRSVSWYQQTPGQGLQFLFEYFSETQRNKGNFPGRFSGRQFSNSRSEMNVSTLELGDSALYLCASSLTSSYNEQFFGPGTRLTVL.

This clone was counted a few times. The chain has TRBV21-1 and TRBJ2-7; TRBD2, as called in the table, went unchecked against the DNA. TRBV21-1 is a pseudogene segment. The CDR3 is 16 amino acids. The CDR3 coding sequence is TGTGCCAGCAGCAAAATGGGACTAGCGGGAAGGTACGAGCAGTACTTC. This gives the protein CASSKMGLAGRYEQYF.

The J gene is TRBJ2-3, the V gene TRBV6-1; tentative D call: TRBD1 (6 bases). The CDR3 runs to 14 residues. Germline CDR1 and CDR2: MNHNS and SASEGT. V was cut by 3 bases and J by 3 bases, with 10 bases left in between. The CDR3 DNA sequence: TGTGCCAGCAGTGATCTACAGGGAACAGATACGCAGTATTTT. Translating gives CASSDLQGTDTQYF.

Comment on this clone: Other nucleotide sequences in the sample specify the same CDR3. The V call is TRBV9, the J call TRBJ1-6; D is unclear. This CDR3 region has 15 residues. Germline assignment: CDR1 SGDLS and CDR2 YYNGEE. V was shortened by 0 bases and J by 0 bases, with 4 bases between the two germline ends. CDR3 amino acids: CASSVGSSYNSPLHF. The CDR3 nucleotides read TGTGCCAGCAGCGTAGGGAGCTCCTATAATTCACCCCTCCACTTT.

This rearrangement joins TRBV6-6 to TRBJ1-1, with D unclear. The germline gives CDR1 MNHNY, CDR2 SVGAGI (reference sequence). CDR3 length: 13 amino acids. V gave up 6 bases and J gave up 0 bases, with 8 bases separating them. The CDR3 sequence is CASRQSLNTEAFF. The CDR3 nucleotides read TGTGCCAGCAGACAGTCCTTGAACACTGAAGCTTTCTTT.

A single count supports this clone. This chain uses TRBV28 with TRBJ2-1; a weak D match, TRBD1 (7 bases). The germline V and J ends were trimmed by 3 bases and 9 bases, with 15 bases remaining between them. CDR1 is MDHEN and CDR2 is SYDVKM in the germline V gene. This CDR3 comprises 14 residues. CDR3 protein: CASSLAGGWFEQFF. The CDR3 DNA follows: TGTGCCAGCAGTTTGGCAGGGGGGTGGTTTGAGCAGTTCTTC.

V gene TRBV6-5 combines with J gene TRBJ1-1, with 11 bases identical to TRBD1. This CDR3 has 15 residues. Germline V gives CDR1 MNHEY, CDR2 SVGAGI. V gave up 7 bases and J gave up 4 bases; unmatched junction bases: 8. The CDR3: CASTRGDRGGTEAFF. In nucleotides, the CDR3 is TGTGCCAGCACCCGGGGGGACAGGGGGGGCACTGAAGCTTTCTTT.

This rearrangement joins TRBV27 to TRBJ2-1; 13 bases are a match to TRBD2. CDR1 and CDR2 from the germline V gene are MNHEY and SMNVEV (reference sequence). CDR3 length: 17 amino acids. The ends lost 3 bases at V and 2 bases at J; junction bases unmatched: 4. Here the CDR3 reads CASSFTSGGDPYNEQFF. The CDR3 DNA reads as TGTGCCAGCAGTTTTACTAGCGGGGGGGATCCCTACAATGAGCAGTTCTTC.

The V and J genes are TRBV7-6 and TRBJ1-4, with TRBD1 as a possible D gene (6 bases). Trimming took 1 base from V and 6 from J, leaving 9 bases between them. The CDR3 is made up of 14 amino acids. Germline CDR1 reads SGHVS; CDR2 reads FNYEAQ. CDR3 bases: TGTGCCAGCAGCTTAGAACAGGGAGATGAAAAACTGTTTTTT. It encodes CASSLEQGDEKLFF. Full variable domain (outside the CDR3, taken from reference TRBV7-6 and TRBJ1-4): GAGVSQSPRYKVTKRGQDVALRCDPISGHVSLYWYRQALGQGPEFLTYFNYEAQQDKSGLPNDRFSAERPEGSISTLTIQRTEQRDSAMYRCASSLEQGDEKLFFGSGTQLSVL.

The V and J genes are TRBV11-3 and TRBJ2-7; the D gene is possibly TRBD1 (5 bases). Germline lookup yields CDR1 SGHNT and CDR2 YENEEA. V was clipped by 1 base and J by 2 bases, with 12 bases between them. This CDR3 spans 15 amino acids. DNA for the CDR3: TGTGCCAGCAGCTTAGGTTCAGGGATGACCTACGAGCAGTACTTC. This translates into CASSLGSGMTYEQYF.

About this clone itself: Its ends do not fully match the called genes, so a read error is possible. The chain joins TRBV7-7 to TRBJ2-7; 10 positions match TRBD1. The V gene's germline CDR1 is SSHAT and CDR2 FNYEAQ (reference sequence). CDR3 length: 15 amino acids. The CDR3 coding sequence is TGTGCTAGCAGTATAGGGACAGGGGATTCCTACGAGCAGTACTTC. Amino acid sequence: CASSIGTGDSYEQYF.

V and J are TRBV5-4 and TRBJ1-1; D possibly corresponds to TRBD1 (5 bases). Germline values: CDR1 SGHNT, CDR2 YYREEE (reference sequence). The CDR3 totals 14 residues. The V and J ends lost 0 bases and 5 bases respectively, with 11 bases between them. The CDR3 DNA sequence: TGTGCCAGCAGCTTGGCCGGGGGAGGGACTGAAGCTTTCTTT. Protein product: CASSLAGGGTEAFF.

This chain joins TRBV3-1 (or the pseudogene TRBV3-2) and TRBJ2-7, with 8 bases lining up with TRBD2. The CDR3 contains 14 residues. The ends lost 3 bases at V and 2 bases at J; junction bases unmatched: 3. Germline loops: CDR1 LGHDT, CDR2 YNNKEL (reference sequence). The CDR3 sequence is CASSHPGLAYEQYF. The DNA for the CDR3 is TGTGCCAGCAGCCATCCGGGACTAGCCTACGAGCAGTACTTC.

The chain has TRBV28 and TRBJ1-5; possible D gene TRBD1, 5 bases. CDR1 is MDHEN, CDR2 SYDVKM, per germline. This CDR3 is built from 16 residues. Trimming stripped 6 bases from V and 0 bases from J, with 15 bases between. CDR3: CASRETDLNSNQPQHF. The CDR3 DNA sequence: TGTGCCAGCAGGGAGACAGATCTTAATAGCAATCAGCCCCAGCATTTT.

The rearrangement uses TRBV7-6 and TRBJ2-7; the match to TRBD1 covers 7 bases. Germline V gene lookup returns CDR1 SGHVS and CDR2 FNYEAQ. The CDR3 length is 16 residues. The V and J ends lost 5 bases and 0 bases, in that order; junction bases with no gene match: 10. The CDR3, as DNA: TGTGCCAGCAGCCCGATAGCTGGACAGGACTCCTACGAGCAGTACTTC. Its translation: CASSPIAGQDSYEQYF.

This clone was counted many times. The CDR3 nucleotides read TGTGCCAGTAGTATCGAGGGAGGACAGCCCCAGCATTTT. It yields the protein CASSIEGGQPQHF. The rearrangement joins TRBV19 to TRBJ1-5; D unclear. V lost 3 bases and J lost 7, with 10 bases in between. The germline CDR1 and CDR2 sequences are LNHDA and SQIVND (reference sequence). The CDR3 has 13 amino acids.

This clone was counted a single time. The V and J genes are TRBV2 and TRBJ1-5; D not resolved. V dropped 2 bases and J dropped 3 bases, with 5 bases sitting between them. CDR1 SNHLY and CDR2 FYNNEI come from the germline V gene. The CDR3 contains 13 residues. The DNA for the CDR3 is TGTGCCAGCAGTGAACCAGTCAATCAGCCCCAGCATTTT. Translated: CASSEPVNQPQHF.

V usage is TRBV12-3 or TRBV12-4 and J usage is TRBJ2-7; 7 bases map to TRBD2. V trimming: 11 bases; J trimming: 2 bases; junction bases outside the gene matches: 6. The CDR3 has 12 residues. In nucleotides, the CDR3 is TGTGCCTGTGGGGGGGAGGCCTACGAGCAGTACTTC. Its translation: CACGGEAYEQYF.

This chain links TRBV5-4 with TRBJ1-1; D is uncertain. The CDR3 is 15 residues long. The V gene lost 0 bases and the J gene lost 3 bases, with 12 bases spanning the gap. Per germline, CDR1 SGHNT and CDR2 YYREEE (reference sequence). CDR3 sequence (DNA): TGTGCCAGCAGCTTGGACGGAGTTGGCGACACTGAAGCTTTCTTT. Its translation is CASSLDGVGDTEAFF.

The CDR3 is CASGGVMNTEAFF. In DNA form, the CDR3 reads TGTGCCAGCGGGGGGGTCATGAACACTGAAGCTTTCTTT. The chain has TRBV12-3 or TRBV12-4 and TRBJ1-1, with a tentative D call TRBD1 (5 bases). Trimming took 8 bases from V and 0 from J, leaving 10 bases between them. This CDR3 comprises 13 residues.

V gene TRBV19 combines with J gene TRBJ1-4, with no clear D. The V gene's germline CDR1 is LNHDA and CDR2 SQIVND (reference sequence). This CDR3 is built from 14 residues. Trimming stripped 4 bases from V and 7 bases from J, with 13 bases between. CDR3 sequence (DNA): TGTGCCAGTAGTAGCGGTTTTCAAGGTGAAAAACTGTTTTTT. Encoded protein: CASSSGFQGEKLFF. Combining the CDR3 with reference TRBV19 and TRBJ1-4 gives the whole variable domain DGGITQSPKYLFRKEGQNVTLSCEQNLNHDAMYWYRQDPGQGLRLIYYSQIVNDFQKGDIAEGYSVSREKKESFPLTVTSAQKNPTAFYLCASSSGFQGEKLFFGSGTQLSVL.

This rearrangement joins TRBV3-1 (or the pseudogene TRBV3-2) to TRBJ2-1, with TRBD2 matching 9 bases. The junction had 8 bases not matched to a gene; V was cut back by 3 bases and J by 14 bases. CDR3 length equals 13 residues. CDR1 is LGHDT and CDR2 is YNNKEL in the germline V gene (reference sequence). CDR3 amino acids: CASSQDERGVKFF. The CDR3 DNA reads as TGTGCCAGCAGCCAGGATGAGCGGGGGGTTAAGTTCTTC.